These T cell receptor beta chains were read from a single sample in a study of OX40 agonist ivuxolimab in advanced cancers. Sequencing used immunoSEQ multiplex PCR; TCRdb keeps in-frame clones, though not all of them. The sample lists 90,000 to 95,000 clones; 84% were seen once. The sample was CD4+ or CD8+ T cells sorted from blood, taken in a trial of the OX40 agonist ivuxolimab. These receptors came from an adult with an advanced solid tumor such as melanoma, head and neck, liver or kidney cancer. Each CDR3 is given with its conserved first and last residue. D genes are given only for firm matches. Not every row has a clone size; where given, it reads once, few, many or a size class.

D gene	V gene	clone size	J gene	CDR3 DNA	CDR3 protein
.	TRBV29-1	.	TRBJ1-1	TGCAGCGTTGGGTTCGAGGGGTCTGAAGCTTTCTTT	CSVGFEGSEAFF
TRBD1	TRBV11-3	.	TRBJ2-2	TGTGCCAGCAGCTTAGCCAGCAGGGGGCTCACCGGGGAGCTGTTTTTT	CASSLASRGLTGELFF
.	TRBV30	.	TRBJ2-7	TGTGCCTGGGCGGACAGCTACGAGCAGTACTTC	CAWADSYEQYF
.	TRBV12-5	.	TRBJ1-5	TGTGCTAGTGGAATTTACGGGGGGCCCCAGCATTTT	CASGIYGGPQHF
.	TRBV7-2	.	TRBJ1-1	TGTGCCAGCAGCTTAGAAGGGGACACCGAAGCTTTCTTT	CASSLEGDTEAFF
.	TRBV28	.	TRBJ2-2	TGTGCCAGCAGTTTAGAAGGGGCGGGCGGGGAGCTGTTTTTT	CASSLEGAGGELFF
.	TRBV28	few	TRBJ1-5	TGTGCCAGCAGTTTAGGTTGGGGGTCGGACCAGCCCCAGCATTTT	CASSLGWGSDQPQHF
TRBD1	TRBV5-1	.	TRBJ1-2	TGCGCCAGCAGCCGTTCCGGGACAGGGGGATATGGCTACACCTTC	CASSRSGTGGYGYTF
.	TRBV7-2	once	TRBJ1-4	TGTGCCAGCAGCTTAGACAGGGCGGAAAAACTGTTTTTT	CASSLDRAEKLFF
.	TRBV10-3	.	TRBJ1-3	TGTGCCAGCGGGGGGGGAGTCGGCTCTGGAAACACCATATATTTT	CASGGGVGSGNTIYF
TRBD1	TRBV5-8	.	TRBJ2-7	TGTGCCAGCAGCTTGGGACAGGGGGGTTCCTACGAGCAGTACTTC	CASSLGQGGSYEQYF
.	TRBV28	.	TRBJ1-2	TGTGCCAGCAGTTTCTCAGGGTACTATGGCTACACCTTC	CASSFSGYYGYTF
.	TRBV21-1	.	TRBJ1-5	TGTGCCAGCAGCCCACCGGAGAGGTGCCTAAAACCTCCGTATAGCAATCAGCCCCAGCATTTT	CASSPPERCLKPPYSNQPQHF
.	TRBV18	.	TRBJ2-3	TGTGCCAGCTCACCGGGGCGGGGTCAAGATACGCAGTATTTT	CASSPGRGQDTQYF
.	TRBV9	.	TRBJ1-6	TGTGCCAGCAGTGAAGACAGGAGAAGCTCCTATAATTCACCCCTCCACTTT	CASSEDRRSSYNSPLHF
TRBD2	TRBV6-5	once	TRBJ2-1	TGTGCCAGCAGTTACGGCGGGGGATACAATGAGCAGTTCTTC	CASSYGGGYNEQFF
.	TRBV2	.	TRBJ1-2	TGTGCCGGTTTATATGGCTACACCTTC	CAGLYGYTF
.	TRBV5-8	.	TRBJ1-1	TGTGCCAGCCTTAACAGGTGGGGATCAACTGAAGCTTTCTTT	CASLNRWGSTEAFF
.	TRBV9	.	TRBJ1-1	TGTGCCAGCAGCCCCCGGCAGTCCATGAACACTGAAGCTTTCTTT	CASSPRQSMNTEAFF
TRBD2	TRBV2	.	TRBJ2-3	TGTGCCAGCGAGACTAGCGGGGGGAGAAGCACAGATACGCAGTATTTT	CASETSGGRSTDTQYF
.	TRBV28	.	TRBJ2-7	TGTGCCAGCAGTCCTTACACCGGACGCTTTTACGAGCAGTACTTC	CASSPYTGRFYEQYF
.	TRBV2	.	TRBJ1-1	TGTGCCAGCACCCTAGGACGGGGGCGAGCCACGAACACTGAAGCTTTCTTT	CASTLGRGRATNTEAFF
.	TRBV5-1	few	TRBJ1-2	TGCGCCAGCAGCCGGGACGGGACTAACTATGGCTACACCTTC	CASSRDGTNYGYTF
.	TRBV28	.	TRBJ2-4	TGTGCCAGCAGTCTGACCGATGGGGTGAACATTCAGTACTTC	CASSLTDGVNIQYF
TRBD2	TRBV19	few	TRBJ2-3	TGTGCCAGTAGTATTTTTAGCGGGGGGGCTAGCACAGATACGCAGTATTTT	CASSIFSGGASTDTQYF
.	TRBV19	.	TRBJ1-2	TGTGCCAGTACCCCCCTGGGGGGGCTCTATGGCTACACCTTC	CASTPLGGLYGYTF
.	TRBV14	.	TRBJ2-3	TGTGCCAGCAGCCCCTATCTGACCCCAGATACGCAGTATTTT	CASSPYLTPDTQYF
.	TRBV7-3	few	TRBJ1-5	TGTGCCAGCAGCTTACAGACCGATCAGCCCCAGCATTTT	CASSLQTDQPQHF
.	TRBV27	.	TRBJ1-1	TGTGCCAGCAGTATAGGTTTGAACACTGAAGCTTTCTTT	CASSIGLNTEAFF
.	TRBV10-3	.	TRBJ2-7	TGTGCCACCAGGGGGGGCAGCGAGCAGTACTTC	CATRGGSEQYF
.	TRBV28	.	TRBJ1-1	TGTGCCAGCAGTTTGGTAGGGGCTGAAGCTTTCTTT	CASSLVGAEAFF
.	TRBV29-1	.	TRBJ1-5	TGCAGCGTTGGTACGGGTGGATCGGGCAATCAGCCCCAGCATTTT	CSVGTGGSGNQPQHF
.	TRBV5-5	.	TRBJ2-7	TGTGCCAGCAGCTTGGAAGTCGCTCTCAAGTACTTC	CASSLEVALKYF
.	TRBV28	once	TRBJ1-2	TGTGCCAGCAGCATCCCTGAAGGAATCAGCTATGGCTACACCTTC	CASSIPEGISYGYTF
TRBD2	TRBV5-4	few	TRBJ2-7	TGTGCCAGCAGCTTGGATCAGCGGGGGCGCTTGCAGTACTTC	CASSLDQRGRLQYF
.	TRBV14	.	TRBJ2-5	TGTGCCAGCAGCCCCGGGTTCCATTCGGGCGAGACCCAGTACTTC	CASSPGFHSGETQYF
.	TRBV7-9	.	TRBJ1-1	TGTGCCAGCAGCACAGCTATGGGGGCGGACACTGAAGCTTTCTTT	CASSTAMGADTEAFF
.	TRBV6-1	.	TRBJ1-6	TGTGCCAGCAGTGAACAGGGTCAGAATTCACCCCTCCACTTT	CASSEQGQNSPLHF